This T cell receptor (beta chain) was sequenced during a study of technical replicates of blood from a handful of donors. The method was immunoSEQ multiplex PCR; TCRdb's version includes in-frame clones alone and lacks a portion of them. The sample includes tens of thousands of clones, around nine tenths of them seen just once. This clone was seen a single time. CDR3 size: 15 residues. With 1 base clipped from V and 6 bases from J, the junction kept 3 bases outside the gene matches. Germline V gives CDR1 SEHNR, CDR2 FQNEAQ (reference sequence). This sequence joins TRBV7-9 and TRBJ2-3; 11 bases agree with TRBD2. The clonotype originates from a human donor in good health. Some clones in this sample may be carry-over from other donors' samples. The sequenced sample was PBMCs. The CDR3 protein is CASSLGLAGRDTQYF. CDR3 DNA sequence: TGTGCCAGCAGCTTAGGACTAGCGGGGCGGGATACGCAGTATTTT.